These T cell receptor beta chains were read from a single sample in a study of cytomegalovirus exposure and HLA in healthy donors. The method was immunoSEQ multiplex PCR; TCRdb's version includes in-frame clones alone and lacks a portion of them. The table has more than 100,000 clones, around 78% seen once. Sample: PBMCs. These TCRs come from a man aged 40-49 years in good health and CMV-seronegative. The CDR3 runs from the conserved cysteine through the conserved F or W. The D gene is left open where the match is weak. Not all rows give a size; the values are once, few, many and, for expanded clones, a class.

d_call	clone_size	v_call	j_call	cdr3_aa	cdr3_nt
TRBD2	few	TRBV6-1	TRBJ2-1	CASSEGVAGGSEQFF	TGTGCCAGCAGTGAAGGGGTAGCGGGGGGATCCGAGCAGTTCTTC
TRBD1	once	TRBV30	TRBJ2-7	CAWDKGQGGEQYF	TGTGCCTGGGACAAGGGACAGGGTGGCGAGCAGTACTTC
TRBD2	-	TRBV7-8	TRBJ2-1	CASRAGGNEQFF	TGTGCCAGCAGAGCGGGGGGTAATGAGCAGTTCTTC
-	few	TRBV27	TRBJ1-5	CASSRGAGPQPQHF	TGTGCCAGCAGTCGGGGGGCGGGTCCTCAGCCCCAGCATTTT
-	-	TRBV19	TRBJ1-3	CASSTLQGSVGNTIYF	TGTGCCAGTAGTACTTTGCAGGGATCCGTGGGAAACACCATATATTTT
TRBD1	-	TRBV4-1	TRBJ1-2	CASSHTRDRGFYGYTF	TGCGCCAGCAGCCATACCCGGGACAGGGGCTTCTATGGCTACACCTTC
-	-	TRBV7-2	TRBJ2-3	CASSPSGSTDTQYF	TGTGCCAGCAGCCCGAGCGGTAGCACAGATACGCAGTATTTT
-	-	TRBV29-1	TRBJ1-6	CSVQASSGSPLHF	TGCAGCGTTCAGGCCTCTTCAGGTTCACCCCTCCACTTT
TRBD1	few	TRBV7-2	TRBJ2-2	CASSFLGTGGTGELFF	TGTGCCAGCAGCTTCCTCGGGACAGGGGGCACCGGGGAGCTGTTTTTT
TRBD1	-	TRBV7-9	TRBJ2-7	CASTDPGTGSSYEQYF	TGTGCCAGCACCGACCCGGGGACAGGAAGCTCCTACGAGCAGTACTTC
TRBD2	-	TRBV7-9	TRBJ2-1	CASSRGTSGIFNEQFF	TGTGCCAGCAGCCGAGGGACTAGCGGGATTTTTAATGAGCAGTTCTTC
-	-	TRBV6-5	TRBJ2-7	CASRRTGDAYEQYF	TGTGCCAGCCGTCGGACGGGAGACGCCTACGAGCAGTACTTC
-	-	TRBV7-9	TRBJ1-1	CASSLGWSTTMNTEAFF	TGTGCCAGCAGCTTAGGGTGGAGTACTACTATGAACACTGAAGCTTTCTTT
TRBD1	few	TRBV27	TRBJ1-2	CASSYDRGRGYTF	TGTGCCAGCAGTTATGACAGGGGGCGAGGCTACACCTTC
-	-	TRBV2	TRBJ1-5	CASSLDNRSNQPQHF	TGTGCCAGCAGCCTGGACAATCGTAGCAATCAGCCCCAGCATTTT
-	-	TRBV11-2	TRBJ1-2	CASSLSPNGYTF	TGTGCCAGCAGCTTAAGCCCGAATGGCTACACCTTC
-	-	TRBV27	TRBJ1-1	CASSTRGAEAFF	TGTGCCAGCAGTACCCGGGGGGCTGAAGCTTTCTTT
-	-	TRBV19	TRBJ1-2	CASTDGQFVGGYTF	TGTGCCAGTACCGATGGACAGTTCGTTGGTGGCTACACCTTC
TRBD1	-	TRBV7-9	TRBJ2-6	CASRNAGTGIDSGANVLTF	TGTGCCAGCAGAAACGCCGGGACAGGGATCGACTCTGGGGCCAACGTCCTGACTTTC
TRBD2	-	TRBV6-1	TRBJ2-7	CASSEAPPTSGWKYEQYF	TGTGCCAGCAGTGAAGCCCCCCCCACTAGCGGGTGGAAGTACGAGCAGTACTTC
-	-	TRBV27	TRBJ2-7	CASSYGPWSSYEQYF	TGTGCCAGCTCCTACGGTCCTTGGAGCTCCTACGAGCAGTACTTC
-	-	TRBV5-4	TRBJ2-2	CASSLRGPSGELFF	TGTGCCAGCAGCTTGCGTGGGCCCTCCGGGGAGCTGTTTTTT
-	-	TRBV7-2	TRBJ1-3	CASSTAGTTSGNTIYF	TGTGCCAGCAGTACGGCAGGGACAACCTCTGGAAACACCATATATTTT
-	few	TRBV7-2	TRBJ2-1	CASSKEAGNNEQFF	TGTGCCAGCAGCAAAGAGGCAGGGAACAATGAGCAGTTCTTC
TRBD1	-	TRBV27	TRBJ1-1	CASSPIDRARGTEAFF	TGTGCCAGCAGCCCTATCGACAGGGCGAGGGGCACTGAAGCTTTCTTT
TRBD1	few	TRBV9	TRBJ1-2	CASSPGQGDYGYTF	TGTGCCAGCAGCCCAGGACAGGGAGACTATGGCTACACCTTC
-	-	TRBV9	TRBJ2-7	CASSVEPRGSYEQYF	TGTGCCAGCAGCGTAGAGCCCCGTGGGAGCTACGAGCAGTACTTC
-	once	TRBV5-1	TRBJ1-1	CASTTGGAEAFF	TGCGCCAGCACCACGGGGGGCGCGGAAGCTTTCTTT
TRBD1	-	TRBV19	TRBJ2-5	CASSMDRSQETQYF	TGTGCCAGTAGTATGGACAGGAGCCAAGAGACCCAGTACTTC
TRBD2	few	TRBV11-3	TRBJ2-1	CASSIRLANYNEQFF	TGTGCCAGCAGCATACGACTAGCGAACTACAATGAGCAGTTCTTC
TRBD1	-	TRBV2	TRBJ1-5	CASSRDSINQPQHF	TGTGCCAGCAGCCGGGACAGCATCAATCAGCCCCAGCATTTT
-	-	TRBV28	TRBJ1-2	CASSPPGGEGYTF	TGTGCCAGCAGTCCCCCTGGGGGGGAAGGCTACACCTTC
-	-	TRBV6-1	TRBJ2-5	CASSEGGTQYF	TGTGCCAGCAGTGAGGGGGGGACCCAGTACTTC
TRBD1	-	TRBV7-3	TRBJ2-5	CASSETGGGKTQYF	TGTGCCAGCAGCGAGACAGGGGGCGGGAAGACCCAGTACTTC
TRBD2	-	TRBV30	TRBJ2-7	CAWSDLGTSGPYEQYF	TGTGCCTGGAGTGATCTCGGGACTAGCGGTCCCTACGAGCAGTACTTC
TRBD1	-	TRBV10-3	TRBJ1-2	CAIHTGADYGYTF	TGTGCCATCCACACAGGGGCCGACTATGGCTACACCTTC
TRBD2	once	TRBV19	TRBJ2-7	CASSILAGEYEQYF	TGTGCCAGTAGTATCCTAGCGGGGGAGTACGAGCAGTACTTC
-	few	TRBV5-1	TRBJ2-7	CASSLSPPYDEQYF	TGCGCCAGCAGCTTGAGCCCACCCTACGACGAGCAGTACTTC
-	-	TRBV4-2	TRBJ2-1	CASSQDGFNEQFF	TGTGCCAGCAGCCAAGACGGTTTCAATGAGCAGTTCTTC
-	-	TRBV6-5	TRBJ2-2	CASSLAEGAGELFF	TGTGCCAGCAGCCTGGCTGAGGGGGCCGGGGAGCTGTTTTTT
-	-	TRBV15	TRBJ1-2	CATSRARQNYGYTF	TGTGCCACCAGCAGAGCCCGACAGAACTATGGCTACACCTTC
-	-	TRBV7-8	TRBJ1-6	CASSQGGWSNSPLHF	TGTGCCAGCAGCCAGGGCGGATGGTCGAATTCACCCCTCCACTTT
-	-	TRBV5-4	TRBJ2-7	CASSAGAYEQYF	TGTGCCAGCAGCGCAGGGGCCTACGAGCAGTACTTC
TRBD1	once	TRBV9	TRBJ2-7	CASSVGGTGVTYEQYF	TGTGCCAGCAGCGTAGGCGGGACAGGGGTGACCTACGAGCAGTACTTC
-	-	TRBV9	TRBJ1-4	CASSPRGSLDEKLFF	TGTGCCAGCAGCCCAAGGGGCAGCCTAGATGAAAAACTGTTTTTT
TRBD1	-	TRBV9	TRBJ2-5	CASSVARGQETQYF	TGTGCCAGCAGCGTTGCCAGGGGGCAAGAGACCCAGTACTTC
TRBD2	-	TRBV27	TRBJ2-7	CASGMRGAVEQYF	TGTGCCAGCGGGATGCGGGGGGCAGTCGAGCAGTACTTC
TRBD1	-	TRBV6-1	TRBJ1-2	CASRDDRVPYGYTF	TGTGCCAGCAGAGACGACAGGGTGCCCTATGGCTACACCTTC
-	few	TRBV7-2	TRBJ2-7	CASSTLASYEQYF	TGTGCCAGCAGCACTCTAGCTTCCTACGAGCAGTACTTC
-	-	TRBV28	TRBJ1-1	CASSIRVQNTEAFF	TGTGCCAGCAGTATCAGGGTACAAAACACTGAAGCTTTCTTT
TRBD1	-	TRBV12-5	TRBJ2-2	CASGPRDRENFRSTGELFF	TGTGCTAGTGGTCCCCGGGACAGGGAGAATTTCCGGAGCACCGGGGAGCTGTTTTTT
-	-	TRBV5-1	TRBJ2-7	CASSLEGGGSYEQYF	TGCGCCAGCAGCTTGGAGGGAGGGGGATCCTACGAGCAGTACTTC
-	-	TRBV6-6	TRBJ1-4	CASRGQGSNEKLFF	TGTGCCAGCAGGGGGCAGGGGTCTAATGAAAAACTGTTTTTT